This T cell receptor beta chain was recorded in a study of T-cell memory formation after mild COVID-19 (dated by TCRdb to about 2021). Background on the whole study: Most TCR sequence clusters were specific to one of the two donors. In a couple of donors, T-cell clones that expanded and contracted after mild COVID-19 were tracked by sequencing TCRalpha and TCRbeta repertoires over time. The cohort was made up of two young adult volunteers, one female and one male, who were previously healthy. Results and caveats for the whole study, not just this receptor: From day 15 to 85, contracting clones showed balanced CD4/CD8 phenotypes, whereas a second wave of clones that expanded from day 15 to 37 leaned towards CD4+. Contracting CD4+ clones were found mainly in CM and EM memory subsets, while CD8+ clones were enriched in EMRA. The detection of some responding clones in pre-infection memory suggests that pre-existing cross-reactive memory T cells joined the SARS-CoV-2 response. Only a couple of mild cases were covered by the study, and larger cohorts that include severe cases with pre-infection samples were considered necessary. SARS-CoV-2 specificity was not confirmed for the second-wave clones peaking on day 37.

PBMCs were isolated by Ficoll-Paque density gradient centrifugation. The data were produced on an Illumina NovaSeq 6000. cDNA libraries for TCRalpha and TCRbeta were prepared by 5'RACE using constant-segment primers, with sample barcodes and unique molecular identifiers added. Trizol reagent was used to extract RNA from every sample. Amplification of the libraries took two PCR steps, and the second step added a second sample barcode plus Illumina TruSeq adapters. Sequencing of the libraries was done on an Illumina NovaSeq, producing 2 x 150 bp paired-end reads. From the authors' description of their analysis: Demultiplexing of reads and collapsing into UMI-guided consensus sequences were performed with migec v1.2.7. Using mixcr v2.1.11, UMI consensuses were aligned to TRA and TRB V and J templates and then assembled into clonotypes. Expanded or contracted clonotypes were those called significant by both edgeR and NoisET, with noise models trained on biological replicates. For edgeR calls, a false discovery rate-adjusted p below 0.01 and a log2 fold-change threshold of 1 were applied. As an exploratory analysis of dynamics, max-normalized trajectories of the 1000 most abundant clonotypes were examined with PCA combined with hierarchical clustering. The CD4 or CD8 phenotype of responding clones was assigned using the separately sequenced CD4+ and CD8+ repertoires. TCRdb handled the public reads itself, with Q25 trimming in fastp and clone calling in MiXCR, and kept productive beta chains. Duplicate CDR3 protein sequences are folded into a single record with the most common DNA and genes. The V and J calls were determined by TCRdb, not by the authors. The sample table holds roughly 190,000 distinct CDR3 sequences, of which approximately 30% were seen once. Together, the top ten hold approximately 10% of the sample.

On this clonotype itself: What antigen it recognizes has not been identified. It has no much larger one-base neighbor in the sample; base qualities were not kept.

CDR1 and CDR2 were assigned from the germline V gene as SGHAT and FQNNGV. V and J are truncated by 5 bases and 4 bases respectively, leaving an intervening sequence of 20 bases. Taken from cysteine to phenylalanine, the CDR3 has 16 residues. Of all the DNA, just the CDR3 is kept, 48 bases in frame from base 1. Input material: PBMCs or a T cell subset sorted from them (not recorded which). The chain is assembled from TRBV11-2 and TRBJ1-2; TRBD1 is perhaps the D gene, given 6 matching bases. The clonotype comes from an adult woman who had mild COVID-19 (a few samples of this study predate the infection). The sample titles of this study are shuffled in the database, so cell type and time point are left out; the donor was told from shared clones. The CDR3 here reads CASSLTGWPFGYGYTF. The nucleotide sequence is given as TGTGCCAGCAGCCTCACAGGGTGGCCCTTCGGCTATGGCTACACCTTC.